These 27 T cell receptor beta chains came from one sample sequenced in a study of cytomegalovirus exposure and HLA in healthy donors. Both 60 Vbeta primers and 13 Jbeta primers went into the PCR. Repertoires were generated with immunoSEQ multiplex PCR, while TCRdb's copy carries only in-frame clones and drops some. The repertoire consists of roughly 140,000 clones, with 65% to 75% occurring once and the leading ten covering about 4.5%. Sample: PBMCs. Receptors originate from a man aged 60 to 69 in good health and CMV-seronegative.

V and J are TRBV30 and TRBJ2-7; 10 bases map to TRBD2. The CDR3 runs to 13 residues. Germline V gives CDR1 GTSNPN, CDR2 SVGIG (reference sequence). V lost 1 base to trimming and J lost 12 bases; unmatched junction nucleotides: 9. The chain's CDR3 is CAWSGGLAGEVYF. CDR3 nucleotides: TGTGCCTGGAGTGGTGGCCTAGCGGGAGAGGTGTACTTC.

V and J are TRBV10-3 and TRBJ2-5; 13 bases match TRBD2. This CDR3 spans 16 amino acids. With 2 bases clipped from V and 1 base from J, the junction kept 1 base outside the gene matches. Germline CDR1 is ENHRY and CDR2 is SYGVKD. The CDR3 coding sequence is TGTGCCATCAGTGAGGGACTAGCGGGAGCCCAAGAGACCCAGTACTTC. Protein product: CAISEGLAGAQETQYF.

The chain couples TRBV27 to TRBJ2-7, with D perhaps TRBD2 (6 bases). Germline CDR1 reads MNHEY; CDR2 reads SMNVEV (reference sequence). The CDR3 runs 16 residues. V was shortened by 5 bases and J by 3 bases, with 20 bases between the two germline ends. CDR3: CASSANNLKEGYEQYF. CDR3 nucleotide sequence: TGTGCCAGCAGTGCCAACAACCTCAAGGAGGGCTACGAGCAGTACTTC.

This chain joins TRBV28 and TRBJ2-3; D perhaps matches TRBD1 (5 bases). Germline CDR1 MDHEN, CDR2 SYDVKM. The germline V and J ends were trimmed by 5 bases and 3 bases, with 9 bases remaining between them. The CDR3 extends over 13 amino acids. The DNA of the CDR3 is TGTGCCAGCAGTCAGGGTAGGACAGATACGCAGTATTTT. Amino acids: CASSQGRTDTQYF.

The CDR3 nucleotides are TGTGCCTGGGCTTCTGAGGCCGGTTACACTGAAGCTTTCTTT. Translating it yields CAWASEAGYTEAFF. The chain couples TRBV30 to TRBJ1-1; D unclear. The CDR3 has 14 residues. Germline loops: CDR1 GTSNPN, CDR2 SVGIG (reference sequence). The V and J ends lost 5 bases and 3 bases respectively, with 16 bases between them.

This clone has a handful of counts. The chain combines TRBV28 with TRBJ2-7; TRBD1 matches 7 bases. This CDR3 has 12 amino acids. The V and J ends lost 10 bases and 6 bases, in that order; junction bases with no gene match: 9. Germline CDR1 reads MDHEN; CDR2 reads SYDVKM. This CDR3 reads CATGEGGGEQYF. The CDR3 DNA reads TGTGCCACCGGTGAAGGGGGCGGCGAGCAGTACTTC.

The V and J genes are TRBV19 and TRBJ2-2; 7 bases are a match to TRBD2. The CDR3 has 16 amino acids. V shed 5 bases, J shed 1 base, and the junction held 7 bases outside the gene matches. Germline values: CDR1 LNHDA, CDR2 SQIVND (reference sequence). The CDR3 DNA reads as TGTGCCAGTAGTGGGGATAGCGGGTGGAACACCGGGGAGCTGTTTTTT. It codes for CASSGDSGWNTGELFF.

V and J are TRBV11-2 and TRBJ2-5, with 7 positions matching TRBD2. The CDR3 has 17 residues. Germline V gene sequence: CDR1 SGHAT, CDR2 FQNNGV. V shed 3 bases and J 4 bases; nucleotides not matched to a gene: 14. The CDR3 DNA follows: TGTGCCAGCAGCTTCAGTCCTCCCGCGGGACTAAGAGAGACCCAGTACTTC. This encodes CASSFSPPAGLRETQYF.

The chain couples TRBV19 to TRBJ2-3; possibly TRBD2 for D (5 bases). The ends were cut back, 4 bases at V and 5 bases at J, with 16 bases in the middle. Germline loops: CDR1 LNHDA, CDR2 SQIVND (reference sequence). The CDR3 has 15 amino acids. The CDR3 DNA reads TGTGCCAGTAGTAGTACTAGTGGGCTCGGAGATACGCAGTATTTT. This codes for CASSSTSGLGDTQYF.

This chain links TRBV7-2 with TRBJ2-5, with a weak D call TRBD1 (5 bases). V lost 1 base and J lost 4, with 13 bases in between. Germline CDR1 reads SGHTA; CDR2 reads FQGNSA. CDR3 size: 15 residues. CDR3 DNA: TGTGCCAGCAGCTTAGAGACAGTTGGGATAGAGACCCAGTACTTC. This translates into CASSLETVGIETQYF.

This rearrangement joins TRBV9 to TRBJ1-4; TRBD1 aligns across 8 bases. Trimming cost V 0 bases and J 8 bases; bases outside gene matches: 9. The CDR3 has 16 residues. CDR1 SGDLS and CDR2 YYNGEE come from the germline V gene. The CDR3: CASSVGLGTGHEKLFF. In DNA form, the CDR3 reads TGTGCCAGCAGCGTAGGGTTAGGGACAGGCCACGAAAAACTGTTTTTT.

The chain joins TRBV18 to TRBJ1-5, with D unclear. The ends were cut back, 3 bases at V and 0 bases at J, with 15 bases in the middle. The CDR3 is made up of 17 amino acids. Germline V gene sequence: CDR1 KGHSH, CDR2 LQKENI. The CDR3 here is CASSPLTRSYSNQPQHF. In DNA, the CDR3 is TGTGCCAGCTCACCTCTAACTAGATCTTATAGCAATCAGCCCCAGCATTTT.

The gene calls are TRBV27 and TRBJ2-2, with TRBD1 matching 7 bases. The junction had 2 bases not matched to a gene; V was cut back by 4 bases and J by 0 bases. This CDR3 is built from 15 residues. In germline, CDR1 is MNHEY, CDR2 SMNVEV (reference sequence). CDR3 amino acids: CASSSDRTNTGELFF. CDR3 in DNA: TGTGCCAGCAGTTCGGACAGGACGAACACCGGGGAGCTGTTTTTT.

The chain recombines TRBV5-1 with TRBJ1-1; 7 nucleotides line up with TRBD1. The germline V gene has CDR1 SGHRS and CDR2 YFSETQ. With V trimmed by 4 bases and J by 1 base, 7 bases remained unmatched. CDR3 length: 15 amino acids. DNA for the CDR3: TGCGCCAGCAGCACGACCGGGACAGAGAACACTGAAGCTTTCTTT. It yields the protein CASSTTGTENTEAFF.

The rearrangement links TRBV18 to TRBJ2-7, with D hard to call. V was cut by 4 bases and J by 4 bases, with 8 bases left in between. The CDR3 loop spans 12 amino acids. The V gene's germline CDR1 is KGHSH and CDR2 LQKENI. The CDR3 here is CASSRGTYEQYF. In DNA, the CDR3 is TGTGCCAGCTCACGAGGTACTTACGAGCAGTACTTC.

The chain joins TRBV10-3 to TRBJ2-3; a possible D gene is TRBD2 (6 bases). This CDR3 contains 14 residues. Trimming removed 11 bases from V and 1 base from J, with 16 bases in between. Looked up from germline, CDR1 is ENHRY and CDR2 is SYGVKD. CDR3 DNA sequence: TGTGCCGTTTCACCGGGACTGGGCACAGATACGCAGTATTTT. This codes for CAVSPGLGTDTQYF.

The V call is TRBV19, the J call TRBJ1-6; D is unresolved. The CDR3 contains 14 residues. Trimming shortened V by 3 bases and J by 7 bases, and 10 bases separated the two germline ends. Germline V gene sequence: CDR1 LNHDA, CDR2 SQIVND (reference sequence). CDR3 DNA: TGTGCCAGTAGTATGGAGGGCTCCAATTCACCCCTCCACTTT. Amino acids: CASSMEGSNSPLHF. The full variable domain, with the rest looked up from reference TRBV19 and TRBJ1-6, is DGGITQSPKYLFRKEGQNVTLSCEQNLNHDAMYWYRQDPGQGLRLIYYSQIVNDFQKGDIAEGYSVSREKKESFPLTVTSAQKNPTAFYLCASSMEGSNSPLHFGNGTRLTVT.

This chain links TRBV29-1 with TRBJ1-5; 7 positions match TRBD1. Germline V gives CDR1 SQVTM, CDR2 ANQGSEA. The V and J ends lost 0 bases and 7 bases, in that order; junction bases with no gene match: 6. This CDR3 has 14 residues. The CDR3 coding sequence is TGCAGCGTTGAAGAAGGGGGCAGGGGGCAGCCCCAGCATTTT. Its protein product is CSVEEGGRGQPQHF.

The chain joins TRBV6-1 to TRBJ1-4; a possible D gene is TRBD1 (5 bases). V lost 7 bases, J lost 2 bases, and 14 bases lay in between. The CDR3 length is 15 residues. Germline CDR1 and CDR2: MNHNS and SASEGT. CDR3 DNA: TGTGCCAGCAACCCCTTCAGGGCCACTAATGAAAAACTGTTTTTT. Protein sequence: CASNPFRATNEKLFF.

Only a few counts were recorded for this clone. V gene TRBV5-4 combines with J gene TRBJ1-3; weak D call: TRBD1 (5 bases). Germline V gives CDR1 SGHNT, CDR2 YYREEE (reference sequence). The CDR3 has 14 amino acids. The V end was cut by 3 bases, the J end by 5 bases, with 12 bases between. The CDR3 DNA sequence: TGTGCCAGCAGCTCCGATGACAGACGAAACACCATATATTTT. This codes for CASSSDDRRNTIYF.

The chain combines TRBV28 with TRBJ1-5; TRBD1 matches 9 bases. V lost 5 bases and J lost 0; bases outside the gene matches: 8. Germline values: CDR1 MDHEN, CDR2 SYDVKM. The CDR3 is 17 residues long. The CDR3 DNA is TGTGCCAGCAGTCCAACAGGGGGCGTAAGTAGCAATCAGCCCCAGCATTTT. Protein sequence: CASSPTGGVSSNQPQHF.

This clone showed up just once. The J gene is TRBJ2-3, the V gene TRBV6-5; D remains ambiguous. CDR3 length: 15 residues. The germline CDR1 and CDR2 sequences are MNHEY and SVGAGI. V was clipped by 3 bases and J by 0 bases, with 10 bases between them. The CDR3 bases are TGTGCCAGCAGTTATTACGGTGCTAGCACAGATACGCAGTATTTT. Protein sequence: CASSYYGASTDTQYF.

The chain is built from TRBV30 and TRBJ2-1; 7 bases are a match to TRBD2. The J segment lost 0 bases and the V segment lost 4 bases, leaving 9 bases of the junction unmatched. Germline CDR1 is GTSNPN and CDR2 is SVGIG (reference sequence). CDR3 length equals 16 residues. The CDR3 DNA reads as TGTGCCTGGATGAGAGCAGCGGGGAGCTCCTACAATGAGCAGTTCTTC. Its protein product is CAWMRAAGSSYNEQFF.

This clone was counted only a few times. The CDR3 DNA reads as TGTGCCATCAGTGAGTCGACTAGCGGGTTTTACAATGAGCAGTTCTTC. Its protein product is CAISESTSGFYNEQFF. V is TRBV10-3 and J is TRBJ2-1, with 10 bases matching TRBD2. Germline lookup yields CDR1 ENHRY and CDR2 SYGVKD. The CDR3 runs 16 residues. The V gene end was trimmed by 0 bases and the J gene end by 4 bases; junction bases not matched to a gene: 3.

The chain links TRBV4-2 to TRBJ1-2; D remains unclear. Germline assignment: CDR1 LGHNA and CDR2 YNFKEQ. The CDR3 is made up of 16 amino acids. The V end lost 0 bases, the J end lost 4 bases, and 15 bases lay between the germline ends. The CDR3 nucleotides read TGTGCCAGCAGCCAAGATCTGAGGCCCGGTCCCTATGGCTACACCTTC. It is translated as CASSQDLRPGPYGYTF.

The chain joins TRBV6-5 to TRBJ2-7, with 7 nucleotides matching TRBD2. Trimming removed 4 bases from V and 2 bases from J; junction bases left unmatched: 5. The CDR3 is made up of 14 amino acids. Per germline, CDR1 MNHEY and CDR2 SVGAGI. In DNA form, the CDR3 reads TGTGCCAGCAGTTTCGGGACTATCGCCTACGAGCAGTACTTC. Translating gives CASSFGTIAYEQYF.

This rearrangement joins TRBV10-3 to TRBJ2-7; 9 bases fit TRBD2. The trim removed 2 bases at V and 8 bases at J, leaving 19 bases unmatched. CDR3 length equals 18 residues. Per the germline V gene, CDR1 is ENHRY and CDR2 is SYGVKD. CDR3 sequence reads: CAISEPTRASGIGSKQYF. As DNA, the CDR3 is TGTGCCATCAGTGAGCCCACCCGGGCTAGCGGGATAGGAAGTAAGCAGTACTTC.